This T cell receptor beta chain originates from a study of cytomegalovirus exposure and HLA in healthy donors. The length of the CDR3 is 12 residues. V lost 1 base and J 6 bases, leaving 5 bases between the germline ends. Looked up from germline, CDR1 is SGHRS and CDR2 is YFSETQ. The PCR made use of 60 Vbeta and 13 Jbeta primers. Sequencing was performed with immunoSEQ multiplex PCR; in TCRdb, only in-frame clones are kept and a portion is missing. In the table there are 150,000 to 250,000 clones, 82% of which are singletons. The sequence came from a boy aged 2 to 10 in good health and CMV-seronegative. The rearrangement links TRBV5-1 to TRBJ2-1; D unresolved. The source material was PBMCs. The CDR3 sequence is CASSLLGNEQFF. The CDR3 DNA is TGCGCCAGCAGCTTGCTCGGCAATGAGCAGTTCTTC.